These 29 T cell receptor beta chains were sequenced from one sample in a study of cytomegalovirus exposure and HLA in healthy donors. The data were produced by immunoSEQ multiplex PCR, yet TCRdb's version contains in-frame clones alone and is incomplete. The table includes about 88,000 clones, almost 85% detected once. Sequencing was performed on PBMCs. These receptors were obtained from a woman under 30 in good health and CMV-seropositive.

The gene calls are TRBV10-1 and TRBJ2-1; D might be TRBD1 (6 bases). Germline assignment: CDR1 WNHNN and CDR2 SYGVQD (reference sequence). This CDR3 is built from 12 residues. With 7 bases removed from V and 7 bases from J, the gap between germline ends came to 11 bases. Here the CDR3 DNA reads TGCGCCAGCATCCCAGGGGAGAATGAGCAGTTCTTC. It encodes CASIPGENEQFF.

The V call is TRBV7-9, the J call TRBJ1-2; D ambiguous. The CDR3 has 12 amino acids. Germline V gene lookup returns CDR1 SEHNR and CDR2 FQNEAQ (reference sequence). V lost 8 bases and J 0 bases, leaving 7 bases between the germline ends. The CDR3 coding sequence is TGTGCCAGCGGAACAGCTAACTATGGCTACACCTTC. As protein: CASGTANYGYTF.

This clone was recorded once. This chain connects TRBV19 to TRBJ1-1; 8 nucleotides align to TRBD1. The CDR3 length is 14 residues. After removal of 7 bases from V and 4 bases from J, the junction contained 8 bases not matched to a gene. Germline V gene lookup returns CDR1 LNHDA and CDR2 SQIVND (reference sequence). This CDR3 reads CASTRTGRGTEAFF. The CDR3 region has the DNA TGTGCCAGTACCAGGACAGGGCGGGGCACTGAAGCTTTCTTT.

This chain uses TRBV7-2 with TRBJ2-7, with TRBD1 as a possible D gene (6 bases). The germline CDR1 and CDR2 sequences are SGHTA and FQGNSA. The V end was cut by 1 base, the J end by 5 bases, with 18 bases between. The CDR3 extends over 16 amino acids. The CDR3 reads CASSLGTWTVQDEQYF. The CDR3 DNA follows: TGTGCCAGCAGCTTAGGGACCTGGACAGTCCAGGACGAGCAGTACTTC. Variable domain in full (rest from reference TRBV7-2 and TRBJ2-7): GAGVSQSPSNKVTEKGKDVELRCDPISGHTALYWYRQSLGQGLEFLIYFQGNSAPDKSGLPSDRFSAERTGGSVSTLTIQRTQQEDSAVYLCASSLGTWTVQDEQYFGPGTRLTVT.

The chain's CDR3 is CASSLWGPPGNTIYF. The CDR3 nucleotides are TGTGCCAGCAGTTTATGGGGGCCCCCTGGAAACACCATATATTTT. The V and J genes are TRBV27 and TRBJ1-3; a possible D gene is TRBD1 (6 bases). Germline CDR1 MNHEY, CDR2 SMNVEV (reference sequence). This CDR3 spans 15 amino acids. The ends were cut back, 1 base at V and 2 bases at J, with 9 bases in the middle.

The gene calls are TRBV4-1 and TRBJ2-3; the D gene is possibly TRBD2 (7 bases). V was cut by 4 bases and J by 2 bases, with 16 bases left in between. The CDR3 is made up of 16 amino acids. Germline CDR1 is MGHRA and CDR2 is YSYEKL. The CDR3 bases are TGCGCCAGCAGCCGGCTAGGGGGGGGCAACACAGATACGCAGTATTTT. This sequence encodes CASSRLGGGNTDTQYF.

This clone appeared once. V is TRBV10-3 and J is TRBJ2-7; 10 nucleotides agree with TRBD1. Germline V gene lookup returns CDR1 ENHRY and CDR2 SYGVKD. Trimming cost V 10 bases and J 5 bases; bases outside gene matches: 8. The CDR3 loop spans 13 amino acids. The CDR3 protein is CATRDRGGHEQYF. The CDR3 DNA reads TGTGCCACAAGGGACAGGGGAGGCCACGAGCAGTACTTC.

CDR3 sequence reads: CASSPTQGIGYGYTF. The CDR3 DNA sequence: TGCGCCAGCAGCCCCACCCAGGGGATTGGATATGGCTACACCTTC. J is TRBJ1-2 and V is TRBV5-1, with TRBD1 as a possible D gene (6 bases). V was pared by 4 bases and J by 5 bases, with 18 bases between. Germline assignment: CDR1 SGHRS and CDR2 YFSETQ. The CDR3 runs 15 residues. The complete variable domain, with remaining parts taken from reference TRBV5-1 and TRBJ1-2, reads KAGVTQTPRYLIKTRGQQVTLSCSPISGHRSVSWYQQTPGQGLQFLFEYFSETQRNKGNFPGRFSGRQFSNSRSEMNVSTLELGDSALYLCASSPTQGIGYGYTFGSGTRLTVV.

V is TRBV7-8 and J is TRBJ1-5, with D possibly being TRBD1 (6 bases). Germline-derived CDR1 and CDR2 are SGHVS and FQNEAQ. V was shortened by 4 bases and J by 5 bases, with 21 bases between the two germline ends. The CDR3 spans 17 residues. The CDR3, as DNA: TGTGCCAGCAGCTCGGGGGGCCCTAGATGGGCGGATCAGCCCCAGCATTTT. It specifies CASSSGGPRWADQPQHF.

The genes are TRBV2 and TRBJ1-2, with D possibly being TRBD1 (6 bases). The V gene lost 7 bases and the J gene lost 2 bases, with 8 bases spanning the gap. CDR3 length: 12 amino acids. Germline loops: CDR1 SNHLY, CDR2 FYNNEI. Written as DNA, the CDR3 is TGTGCCAGCATGGGGGCGAACTATGGCTACACCTTC. It translates to CASMGANYGYTF.

The V gene is TRBV4-1, the J gene TRBJ2-4; 9 bases line up with TRBD1. The length of the CDR3 is 14 residues. V lost 3 bases, J lost 3 bases, and 0 bases stayed unmatched. Germline lookup yields CDR1 MGHRA and CDR2 YSYEKL. The CDR3 DNA reads as TGCGCCAGCAGCCAGGGACAGGGCAAAAACATTCAGTACTTC. Its protein product is CASSQGQGKNIQYF.

The chain recombines TRBV14 with TRBJ2-1, with TRBD2 matching over 11 bases. J lost 5 bases, V lost 2 bases, and 5 bases had no gene match. CDR3 size: 16 residues. Per germline, CDR1 SGHDN and CDR2 FVKESK. CDR3 region: CASSQLPSGGHNEQFF. For the CDR3, the DNA is TGTGCCAGCAGCCAACTTCCTAGCGGGGGGCACAATGAGCAGTTCTTC. Full variable domain (missing parts from reference TRBV14 and TRBJ2-1): EAGVTQFPSHSVIEKGQTVTLRCDPISGHDNLYWYRRVMGKEIKFLLHFVKESKQDESGMPNNRFLAERTGGTYSTLKVQPAELEDSGVYFCASSQLPSGGHNEQFFGPGTRLTVL.

Only one count was recorded for this clone. The V gene is TRBV7-2, the J gene TRBJ1-3; 7 bases fit TRBD1. Looked up from germline, CDR1 is SGHTA and CDR2 is FQGNSA. The CDR3 extends over 16 amino acids. The junction had 7 bases not matched to a gene; V was cut back by 5 bases and J by 0 bases. The CDR3 loop reads CASSRWTGPSGNTIYF. The CDR3 DNA follows: TGTGCCAGCAGCCGATGGACAGGACCCTCTGGAAACACCATATATTTT.

This chain uses TRBV6-5 with TRBJ1-1; the D gene is possibly TRBD1 (5 bases). This CDR3 region has 14 residues. Trimming pared 2 bases from V and 1 base from J, leaving 8 bases between. CDR1 is MNHEY, CDR2 SVGAGI, per germline. CDR3 sequence reads: CASSYAGKNTEAFF. CDR3 DNA: TGTGCCAGCAGTTACGCAGGGAAGAACACTGAAGCTTTCTTT.

CDR3 nucleotide sequence: TGTGCCAGCAGCCTGGACAGGGAAGGGGATACGCAGTATTTT. Translation: CASSLDREGDTQYF. The V call is TRBV5-6, the J call TRBJ2-3; 8 nucleotides align to TRBD1. The CDR3 has 14 amino acids. Per the germline V gene, CDR1 is SGHDT and CDR2 is YYEEEE. V lost 4 bases and J lost 6; bases outside the gene matches: 7. Drawing the rest from reference TRBV5-6 and TRBJ2-3, the complete variable domain is DAGVTQSPTHLIKTRGQQVTLRCSPKSGHDTVSWYQQALGQGPQFIFQYYEEEERQRGNFPDRFSGHQFPNYSSELNVNALLLGDSALYLCASSLDREGDTQYFGPGTRLTVL.

This chain uses TRBV11-2 with TRBJ1-2; 7 nucleotides match TRBD1. The germline CDR1 and CDR2 sequences are SGHAT and FQNNGV. With V trimmed by 0 bases and J by 6 bases, 10 bases remained unmatched. The CDR3 is 16 amino acids. This CDR3 is CASSLDSRATGNGYTF. CDR3 coding DNA: TGTGCCAGCAGCTTAGATAGCAGGGCGACAGGGAATGGCTACACCTTC.

There are a few counts of this clone. The CDR3 coding sequence is TGTGCCAGCAGTATAACGGGTGGAACCGGGGAGCTGTTTTTT. Its translation is CASSITGGTGELFF. This chain connects TRBV27 to TRBJ2-2; D gene ambiguous. CDR1 is MNHEY and CDR2 is SMNVEV in the germline V gene (reference sequence). V was clipped by 5 bases and J by 5 bases, with 12 bases between them. This CDR3 has 14 residues.

This chain uses TRBV28 with TRBJ2-1; D gene ambiguous. The CDR3 spans 19 residues. V was cut by 4 bases and J by 0 bases, with 22 bases left in between. Germline values: CDR1 MDHEN, CDR2 SYDVKM. This CDR3 is CASSSISVEPESSYNEQFF. CDR3 nucleotides: TGTGCCAGCAGTTCCATCTCTGTTGAGCCGGAGAGCTCCTACAATGAGCAGTTCTTC.

This clone was observed a single time. The J gene is TRBJ2-5, the V gene TRBV7-3; TRBD1 matches 9 bases. CDR3 length: 15 amino acids. V was pared by 4 bases and J by 6 bases, with 9 bases of the junction left unmatched. From germline, CDR1 is SGHTA and CDR2 FQGTGA. The CDR3 protein is CASSSPGQGFQTQYF. The DNA for the CDR3 is TGTGCCAGCAGCTCCCCGGGACAGGGATTCCAGACCCAGTACTTC.

The chain is built from TRBV4-1 and TRBJ1-2; D unresolved. The CDR3 length is 15 residues. Between the trimmed V and J ends, which lost 1 base and 2 bases, there was a span of 11 bases. Germline V lookup: CDR1 MGHRA, CDR2 YSYEKL. CDR3 amino acids: CASSQGEVPNYGYTF. The CDR3, as DNA: TGCGCCAGCAGCCAAGGAGAGGTCCCCAACTATGGCTACACCTTC.

This clone occurred once. This sequence joins TRBV5-1 and TRBJ1-2, with D unresolved. Trimming left V 4 bases short and J 4 bases short, with 14 bases between. The germline V gene has CDR1 SGHRS and CDR2 YFSETQ. This CDR3 is built from 14 residues. The CDR3 nucleotides read TGCGCCAGCAGCACCGGACTTGAGACCTATGGCTACACCTTC. Protein: CASSTGLETYGYTF.

This chain joins TRBV6-5 and TRBJ1-6; weak D call: TRBD1 (6 bases). Looked up from germline, CDR1 is MNHEY and CDR2 is SVGAGI. There are 16 residues in the CDR3. V was trimmed by 0 bases and J by 0 bases, leaving 6 bases between them. The CDR3 bases are TGTGCCAGCAGTTACTCGGACAGCTCCTATAATTCACCCCTCCACTTT. Amino acid sequence: CASSYSDSSYNSPLHF.

The chain is built from TRBV2 and TRBJ1-2, with TRBD1 identical over 8 bases. The J segment lost 6 bases and the V segment lost 5 bases, leaving 8 bases of the junction unmatched. The CDR3 is made up of 14 amino acids. Germline values: CDR1 SNHLY, CDR2 FYNNEI. The CDR3 protein is CASSLPGTGDGYTF. The CDR3 DNA follows: TGTGCCAGCAGTCTTCCCGGGACAGGAGATGGCTACACCTTC.

The chain combines TRBV4-3 with TRBJ2-7; 8 nucleotides line up with TRBD1. Germline V gives CDR1 LGHNA, CDR2 YSLEER. The CDR3 has 13 amino acids. The junction had 0 bases not matched to a gene; V was cut back by 4 bases and J by 1 base. The CDR3 DNA reads TGCGCCAGCAGCCGGGACAGGTCCTACGAGCAGTACTTC. It translates to CASSRDRSYEQYF.

The V call is TRBV11-2, the J call TRBJ2-7; 7 nucleotides agree with TRBD2. V dropped 6 bases and J dropped 0; count of bases not matched to a gene: 11. The CDR3 consists of 16 residues. The germline V gene has CDR1 SGHAT and CDR2 FQNNGV. Here the CDR3 reads CASSLTGTMFSYEQYF. Written as DNA, the CDR3 is TGTGCCAGCAGTCTGACCGGGACTATGTTCTCCTACGAGCAGTACTTC.

The chain links TRBV27 to TRBJ2-5; tentative D call: TRBD2 (5 bases). Germline CDR1 is MNHEY and CDR2 is SMNVEV (reference sequence). The CDR3 is made up of 15 amino acids. Trimming took off 4 bases at V and 1 base at J, with 13 bases between the two ends. The CDR3 loop is CASSSPFAGQETQYF. For the CDR3, the DNA is TGTGCCAGCAGTTCCCCGTTTGCGGGCCAAGAGACCCAGTACTTC.

This sequence joins TRBV11-2 and TRBJ2-1; D gene unclear. Germline values: CDR1 SGHAT, CDR2 FQNNGV. This CDR3 comprises 19 residues. V was shortened by 1 base and J by 0 bases, with 19 bases between the two germline ends. The CDR3 DNA reads TGTGCCAGCAGCTTAGGTATACCATTTTCAACCAGCTCCTACAATGAGCAGTTCTTC. This sequence encodes CASSLGIPFSTSSYNEQFF.

The V call is TRBV4-3, the J call TRBJ1-1; 8 bases are shared with TRBD1. The CDR3 is 13 residues long. The germline CDR1 and CDR2 sequences are LGHNA and YSLEER. With V trimmed by 4 bases and J by 8 bases, 6 bases remained unmatched. CDR3 residues: CASSRDRGGEAFF. The CDR3 region has the DNA TGCGCCAGCAGCCGAGACAGGGGTGGAGAAGCTTTCTTT.

This chain joins TRBV11-2 and TRBJ2-7, with TRBD2 matching 11 bases. This CDR3 has 15 residues. Trimming at V came to 4 bases and at J to 3 bases, leaving 5 bases not matched to a gene. Germline CDR1 reads SGHAT; CDR2 reads FQNNGV. CDR3 sequence reads: CASSSGTSGFYEQYF. CDR3 sequence (DNA): TGTGCCAGCAGCTCTGGGACTAGCGGATTCTACGAGCAGTACTTC.